This T cell receptor (beta chain) was documented in a study of vaccination effects on CD4 cells after COVID-19 (dated by TCRdb to between 2021 and 2024). Regarding the complete study: Across the study, the median time from the second dose to post-vaccine sampling was 72 days (range 14 to 241). A total of over nine COVID-19 convalescent patients and 4 SARS-CoV-2-naive healthy vaccine recipients were included in the full study. In the study, cultures from other donors were sequenced using the Oncomine TCR Beta short-read assay on an Illumina iSeq 100. SARS-CoV-2 spike-specific CD4+ TCR repertoires from before and after mRNA vaccination were compared in COVID-19 convalescent patients and in infection-naive vaccine recipients.

The library came from the immunoSEQ multiplex PCR assay. DNA from the cultured and isolated CD4+ T cells underwent TCR beta CDR3 sequencing. The authors' analysis ran thus. Non-productive TCR sequences were discarded, and reads were trimmed to the CDR3 region, with only CDR3s of 7 or more amino acids retained. The MANAFEST web app was used to identify antigen-specific clonotypes by comparing expansion in peptide wells with expansion in reference cultures. To be called positive, a clone needed expansion at FDR<0.05 compared with the reference and with all other wells, an odds ratio greater than 5, and a frequency greater than 0.1% in two replicate wells. Cross-reactive clonotypes were defined as significantly expanded in SARS-CoV-2 spike wells and in at least one common cold coronavirus spike condition. CDR3 similarity was assessed by Levenshtein distance using the stringdist R package, and unrooted trees were constructed with ape in R 3.6.1. The immuneACCESS repertoire file appears here via TCRdb, limited to in-frame rearrangements. These files lack a portion of the clones; in checked studies, under half of the deficit traces to unresolved V genes, and the cause of the others is not known. V, J and clone size derive from that table, while D and trimming were established from the DNA sequence. This sample comprises about 38,000 clones, approximately 84% of them detected only once. Together, the top ten hold less than 2% of the sample.

This clone was seen only a few times. The antigen it recognizes is unknown. Base quality data are lacking; no much larger clone is found one base away. In the ViraFEST assay, PBMC were stimulated with viral peptide pools, and antigen-specific CD4+ T cell clonotypes were then identified by expansion using TCR sequencing. After more than nine days of culture, CD4+ T cells were isolated with the EasySep CD4+ T cell isolation kit. Each participant got two doses of an mRNA SARS-CoV-2 vaccine, either BNT162b2 or mRNA-1273. The absence of prior SARS-CoV-2 infection in healthy vaccine recipients was confirmed by negative nucleocapsid antibodies before and after vaccination. Fewer than 2.5 million PBMC per well were cultured in IMDM with roughly 5% human AB serum, around 9.1 IU/ml IL-2 and gentamicin, plus 10 ug/ml peptides. Half of the culture medium was replaced with fresh IL-2-containing medium on days 3 and 7. Unless noted otherwise, every peptide stimulation condition was grown in triplicate wells. Using Ficoll-Paque Plus gradient centrifugation, PBMC were separated from whole blood and then either used fresh or cryopreserved at -140C. Overlapping peptide pools spanned the spike proteins of SARS-CoV-2 and the common cold coronaviruses HCoV-NL63, HCoV-OC43 and HCoV-229E. The QIAamp micro DNA kit was used to extract genomic DNA from the cultured CD4+ T cells.

Deletion took 1 base off V and 9 bases off J, with a span of 22 bases between the germline ends. CDR1 GTSNPN and CDR2 SVGIG were looked up in the germline V gene (reference sequence). The CDR3 numbers 17 residues from cysteine through phenylalanine. Only CDR3 DNA remains: 51 bases, in frame from the first base. The full study reports these points: In healthy vaccine recipients, vaccine-induced clones were almost all SARS-CoV-2 mono-reactive, with only 1 of 255 being cross-reactive with common cold coronaviruses. Clones induced by infection and clones induced by vaccination both contracted markedly at late timepoints after vaccination, which fits with T cell responses waning over time. The study was limited by a small number of convalescent patients and lacked early post-infection timepoints.

The V gene is TRBV30 and the J gene is TRBJ1-6; there is no confident call for the D gene. The TCR was taken from a human donor who received a COVID-19 vaccine. Some clones in this sample may be carry-over from other donors' samples. The sequenced sample was CD4+ T cells from PBMCs cultured with HCoV-NL63 spike peptides, obtained after COVID-19 vaccination. Per the publication, the cell subset or site label means: HCoV-NL63 spike overlapping peptide pool stimulation. CDR3 protein: CAWSETTPPFGGSPLHF. The DNA is TGTGCCTGGAGTGAAACGACACCACCGTTCGGTGGTTCACCCCTCCACTTT. The variable domain in full, with residues beyond the CDR3 obtained from the reference TRBV30 and TRBJ1-6 genes, is SQTIHQWPATLVQPVGSPLSLECTVEGTSNPNLYWYRQAAGRGLQLLFYSVGIGQISSEVPQNLSASRPQDRQFILSSKKLLLSDSGFYLCAWSETTPPFGGSPLHFGNGTRLTVT.